The 30 T cell receptor beta chains reported below all come from one sample, sequenced in a study of OX40 agonist ivuxolimab in advanced cancers. Clones were read by immunoSEQ multiplex PCR, and TCRdb kept only the in-frame ones, dropping some. The sample includes tens of thousands of clones, around 80% seen only once; the top ten take around 4.6%. The source was CD4+ or CD8+ T cells sorted from blood, collected in a trial of the OX40 agonist ivuxolimab. The receptors come from an adult with an advanced solid tumor such as melanoma, head and neck, liver or kidney cancer.

The chain is built from TRBV6-1 and TRBJ2-3; 7 bases are a match to TRBD1. The CDR3 runs to 13 residues. CDR1 and CDR2 from the germline V gene are MNHNS and SASEGT. With V trimmed by 5 bases and J by 4 bases, 3 bases remained unmatched. This CDR3 reads CASSLQGPDTQYF. The DNA for the CDR3 is TGTGCCAGCAGTCTACAGGGGCCAGATACGCAGTATTTT.

This chain links TRBV27 with TRBJ2-3, with TRBD2 identical over 10 bases. This CDR3 comprises 19 residues. Per germline, CDR1 MNHEY and CDR2 SMNVEV (reference sequence). V lost 4 bases and J lost 3; bases outside the gene matches: 16. The CDR3 sequence is CASSSRGPSGSWGTDTQYF. The CDR3 coding sequence is TGTGCCAGCAGTTCACGGGGGCCTAGCGGGAGTTGGGGGACAGATACGCAGTATTTT.

The rearrangement joins TRBV6-5 to TRBJ2-7; D remains unclear. Between the trimmed V and J ends, which lost 6 bases and 0 bases, there was a span of 12 bases. The CDR3 is 14 amino acids. Germline CDR1 is MNHEY and CDR2 is SVGAGI. The chain's CDR3 is CASRRQISSYEQYF. In DNA form, the CDR3 reads TGTGCCAGCAGACGCCAGATTTCCTCCTACGAGCAGTACTTC.

This clone appeared a few times. The rearrangement joins TRBV6-6 to TRBJ1-6, with D unresolved. The germline CDR1 and CDR2 sequences are MNHNY and SVGAGI (reference sequence). V lost 7 bases and J lost 10, with 8 bases in between. This CDR3 has 11 amino acids. This CDR3 reads CASTRESPLHF. CDR3 bases: TGTGCCAGCACGAGGGAATCACCCCTCCACTTT.

The rearrangement links TRBV6-1 to TRBJ2-5, with D tentatively TRBD2 (6 bases). In germline, CDR1 is MNHNS, CDR2 SASEGT. This CDR3 has 13 amino acids. V was clipped by 7 bases and J by 1 base, with 10 bases between them. The CDR3, as DNA: TGTGCCAGCACCCTAGCGCCCCAAGAGACCCAGTACTTC. It translates to CASTLAPQETQYF.

The chain recombines TRBV30 with TRBJ2-1, with D possibly being TRBD2 (5 bases). The CDR3 extends over 11 amino acids. Deletions cut 3 bases from V and 7 bases from J, with 7 bases between. Germline V gene lookup returns CDR1 GTSNPN and CDR2 SVGIG (reference sequence). Here the CDR3 DNA reads TGTGCCTGGAGAGGCGGGAATGAGCAGTTCTTC. Translating gives CAWRGGNEQFF.

This clone has just a few counts. Given a far larger clone just one base away, this is likely a sequencing read error. Written as DNA, the CDR3 is TGTGCCAGCAGTTACTCGGGGGATCAGCCCCAGCATTTT. It codes for CASSYSGDQPQHF. The chain employs TRBV6-6 and TRBJ1-5; the D gene is possibly TRBD1 (5 bases). CDR1 and CDR2 (germline): MNHNY, SVGAGI (reference sequence). The CDR3 sequence is 13 residues long. Trimming took 0 bases from V and 5 from J, leaving 5 bases between them.

The gene calls are TRBV6-1 and TRBJ2-7, with TRBD2 identical over 12 bases. Germline lookup yields CDR1 MNHNS and CDR2 SASEGT. This CDR3 contains 15 residues. Trimming cost V 5 bases and J 2 bases; bases outside gene matches: 4. The CDR3 sequence is CASSFRTSGAYEQYF. CDR3 sequence (DNA): TGTGCCAGCAGTTTCCGGACTAGCGGGGCCTACGAGCAGTACTTC.

In DNA, the CDR3 is TGTGCCTGGAGTGTACTAGCGGGAGACACCGGGGAGCTGTTTTTT. Translated, it gives CAWSVLAGDTGELFF. This chain uses TRBV30 with TRBJ2-2, with 11 bases fitting TRBD2. Trimming removed 0 bases from V and 3 bases from J; junction bases left unmatched: 0. The CDR3 is made up of 15 amino acids. Germline CDR1 is GTSNPN and CDR2 is SVGIG (reference sequence).

The J gene is TRBJ2-7, the V gene TRBV5-1; 10 nucleotides line up with TRBD2. Losses at the gene ends were 3 bases for V and 0 bases for J; bases not matched to a gene: 6. Germline loops: CDR1 SGHRS, CDR2 YFSETQ. The length of the CDR3 is 16 residues. The DNA of the CDR3 is TGCGCCAGCAGCTCCGTCCTAGCGGGAGCCTCCTACGAGCAGTACTTC. Protein: CASSSVLAGASYEQYF.

The V call is TRBV19, the J call TRBJ2-4, with 13 bases identical to TRBD2. From germline, CDR1 is LNHDA and CDR2 SQIVND (reference sequence). This CDR3 spans 20 amino acids. Trimming cost V 3 bases and J 0 bases; bases outside gene matches: 11. CDR3 DNA: TGTGCCAGTAGTATTTACTCACTAGCGGGGGGGCTTCCAGCCAAAAACATTCAGTACTTC. It is translated as CASSIYSLAGGLPAKNIQYF.

The V call is TRBV6-1, the J call TRBJ1-1; D may be TRBD1 (6 bases). CDR3 length equals 15 residues. Trimming took 7 bases from V and 1 from J, leaving 16 bases between them. CDR1 is MNHNS, CDR2 SASEGT, per germline. The CDR3 coding sequence is TGTGCCAGCACAGGCAGGGGCGTATCGAACACTGAAGCTTTCTTT. The encoded protein is CASTGRGVSNTEAFF.

This clone was seen only a few times. This chain joins TRBV18 and TRBJ1-1; no definite D call. Trimming took 2 bases from V and 4 from J, leaving 11 bases between them. The CDR3 consists of 14 residues. Germline V lookup: CDR1 KGHSH, CDR2 LQKENI. CDR3 sequence: CASSPMGSLTEAFF. The CDR3 nucleotides are TGTGCCAGCTCACCAATGGGGTCCCTCACTGAAGCTTTCTTT.

This rearrangement joins TRBV7-2 to TRBJ2-6, with D unresolved. The CDR3 extends over 15 amino acids. Germline V gene data show CDR1 as SGHTA and CDR2 as FQGNSA. The germline V and J ends were trimmed by 6 bases and 0 bases, with 9 bases remaining between them. The CDR3 DNA follows: TGTGCCAGCAGGCCTCAGAGCTCTGGGGCCAACGTCCTGACTTTC. It encodes CASRPQSSGANVLTF.

The chain couples TRBV18 to TRBJ2-1, with D perhaps TRBD1 (9 bases). The CDR3 has 20 residues. V was pared by 2 bases and J by 5 bases, with 28 bases between. Germline CDR1 reads KGHSH; CDR2 reads LQKENI. The CDR3: CASSPTLGTGSGRVDNEQFF. CDR3 bases: TGTGCCAGCTCACCAACCCTTGGGACAGGGAGCGGGAGAGTCGACAATGAGCAGTTCTTC.

The rearrangement joins TRBV29-1 to TRBJ2-5; possible D gene TRBD1, 5 bases. The CDR3 runs 12 residues. CDR1 is SQVTM, CDR2 ANQGSEA, per germline. Trimming stripped 1 base from V and 4 bases from J, with 7 bases between. The CDR3 reads CSVEAQGETQYF. In DNA form, the CDR3 reads TGCAGCGTTGAAGCCCAGGGAGAGACCCAGTACTTC.

The rearrangement links TRBV5-1 to TRBJ2-1; perhaps D is TRBD1 or TRBD2 (5 bases each). The CDR3 runs 15 residues. Trimming left V 0 bases short and J 4 bases short, with 11 bases between. Per the germline V gene, CDR1 is SGHRS and CDR2 is YFSETQ. CDR3 nucleotide sequence: TGCGCCAGCAGCTTGGTAGGGACGGAATACAATGAGCAGTTCTTC. Translation gives CASSLVGTEYNEQFF.

V usage is TRBV29-1 and J usage is TRBJ1-1; 8 bases fit TRBD1. Germline V lookup: CDR1 SQVTM, CDR2 ANQGSEA. The ends lost 4 bases at V and 3 bases at J; junction bases unmatched: 4. This CDR3 region has 13 residues. The CDR3 DNA follows: TGCAGCGTTGCACAACAGGGGGACACTGAAGCTTTCTTT. Protein sequence: CSVAQQGDTEAFF.

The V gene is TRBV28, the J gene TRBJ2-7, with 14 bases fitting TRBD2. The ends lost 7 bases at V and 4 bases at J; junction bases unmatched: 6. From germline, CDR1 is MDHEN and CDR2 SYDVKM. There are 15 residues in the CDR3. The CDR3 coding sequence is TGTGCCAGCACTGTGGGACTAGCGGGAGTTTACGAGCAGTACTTC. Translating it yields CASTVGLAGVYEQYF.

This clone is medium-sized (0.01 to 0.1%) within its sample. This CDR3 reads CASSLGRGWTEAFF. The CDR3 DNA follows: TGCGCCAGCAGCTTAGGGAGGGGGTGGACTGAAGCTTTCTTT. V gene TRBV5-1 combines with J gene TRBJ1-1, with a tentative D call TRBD1 (6 bases). Germline V gene lookup returns CDR1 SGHRS and CDR2 YFSETQ. There are 14 residues in the CDR3. The ends were cut back, 2 bases at V and 5 bases at J, with 13 bases in the middle.

The chain links TRBV27 to TRBJ1-2; tentative D call: TRBD1 (5 bases). Deletions cut 5 bases from V and 8 bases from J, with 18 bases between. Germline lookup yields CDR1 MNHEY and CDR2 SMNVEV (reference sequence). CDR3 length: 14 residues. CDR3 protein: CASSPRAGLRGYTF. The CDR3 DNA follows: TGTGCCAGCAGTCCCCGGGCGGGGCTGAGGGGCTACACCTTC.

The rearrangement uses TRBV19 and TRBJ2-1; D tentatively reads TRBD1 or TRBD2 (5 bases each). V lost 3 bases and J lost 6, with 18 bases in between. Germline CDR1 reads LNHDA; CDR2 reads SQIVND (reference sequence). The CDR3 extends over 16 amino acids. CDR3 nucleotide sequence: TGTGCCAGTAGTATCCTGGTCGGGGCTCTTGGCAATGAGCAGTTCTTC. This gives the protein CASSILVGALGNEQFF.

This clone was recorded once. The chain links TRBV7-2 to TRBJ1-5, with 7 bases matching TRBD1. Germline trimming cut 5 bases from V and 7 bases from J; bases unmatched to any gene: 11. This CDR3 contains 15 residues. Germline V gives CDR1 SGHTA, CDR2 FQGNSA. The CDR3 sequence is CASSVGGGGRQPQHF. In DNA form, the CDR3 reads TGTGCCAGCAGCGTGGGGGGAGGGGGCAGGCAGCCCCAGCATTTT.

The V call is TRBV29-1, the J call TRBJ1-1, with 7 nucleotides matching TRBD1. CDR3 length: 13 residues. Germline trimming cut 6 bases from V and 1 base from J; bases unmatched to any gene: 5. Germline values: CDR1 SQVTM, CDR2 ANQGSEA. CDR3 protein: CSVSRDRNTEAFF. The CDR3 region has the DNA TGCAGCGTCTCTAGGGACAGGAACACTGAAGCTTTCTTT. Together with reference TRBV29-1 and TRBJ1-1, the CDR3 gives the full variable domain: SAVISQKPSRDICQRGTSLTIQCQVDSQVTMMFWYRQQPGQSLTLIATANQGSEATYESGFVIDKFPISRPNLTFSTLTVSNMSPEDSSIYLCSVSRDRNTEAFFGQGTRLTVV.

CDR3 in DNA: TGCGCCAGCAGCTTGGGCCGGGGGGATTACGGGGAGCTGTTTTTT. It encodes CASSLGRGDYGELFF. This chain connects TRBV5-1 to TRBJ2-2; 7 bases agree with TRBD2. CDR1 SGHRS and CDR2 YFSETQ come from the germline V gene. This CDR3 contains 15 residues. Germline trimming cut 0 bases from V and 7 bases from J; bases unmatched to any gene: 6.

This rearrangement joins TRBV29-1 to TRBJ1-1; the D gene is possibly TRBD1 (6 bases). CDR1 SQVTM and CDR2 ANQGSEA come from the germline V gene. V gave up 4 bases and J gave up 10 bases, with 13 bases separating them. This CDR3 has 11 residues. The CDR3 loop is CSVVQGWGAFF. CDR3 nucleotides: TGCAGCGTTGTACAGGGATGGGGAGCTTTCTTT.

The chain links TRBV7-3 to TRBJ1-4; D unresolved. V lost 5 bases and J lost 7, with 11 bases in between. CDR1 is SGHTA and CDR2 is FQGTGA in the germline V gene. This CDR3 is 13 amino acids long. CDR3 loop: CASSARPGEKLFF. CDR3 sequence (DNA): TGTGCCAGCAGCGCGCGACCTGGTGAAAAACTGTTTTTT. The whole variable domain, filled in from reference TRBV7-3 and TRBJ1-4, reads GAGVSQTPSNKVTEKGKYVELRCDPISGHTALYWYRQSLGQGPEFLIYFQGTGAADDSGLPNDRFFAVRPEGSVSTLKIQRTERGDSAVYLCASSARPGEKLFFGSGTQLSVL.

The rearrangement uses TRBV27 and TRBJ1-6; D uncertain. The germline V and J ends were trimmed by 4 bases and 9 bases, with 13 bases remaining between them. CDR1 is MNHEY and CDR2 is SMNVEV in the germline V gene (reference sequence). The CDR3 spans 14 residues. CDR3 nucleotides: TGTGCCAGCAGTTCGCCAGGTGCTACTTCACCCCTCCACTTT. This sequence encodes CASSSPGATSPLHF.

This clone was seen many times. The chain carries TRBV4-2 and TRBJ2-3; 10 bases match TRBD2. This CDR3 spans 18 amino acids. CDR1 and CDR2 from the germline V gene are LGHNA and YNFKEQ. V lost 0 bases to trimming and J lost 2 bases; unmatched junction nucleotides: 8. DNA for the CDR3: TGTGCCAGCAGCCAAGAGCCTCCTAGCGGGGGCTTCACAGATACGCAGTATTTT. Its translation is CASSQEPPSGGFTDTQYF.

A word on this clone: The same CDR3 arises from other DNA sequences in this sample as well. The chain has TRBV6-5 and TRBJ2-7, with 8 positions matching TRBD1. This CDR3 comprises 14 residues. V shed 4 bases, J shed 7 bases, and the junction held 9 bases outside the gene matches. Germline CDR1 MNHEY, CDR2 SVGAGI. The CDR3 reads CASSSRTGRREQYF. The CDR3 DNA reads as TGTGCCAGCAGTTCCCGGACAGGGAGGCGGGAGCAGTACTTC.